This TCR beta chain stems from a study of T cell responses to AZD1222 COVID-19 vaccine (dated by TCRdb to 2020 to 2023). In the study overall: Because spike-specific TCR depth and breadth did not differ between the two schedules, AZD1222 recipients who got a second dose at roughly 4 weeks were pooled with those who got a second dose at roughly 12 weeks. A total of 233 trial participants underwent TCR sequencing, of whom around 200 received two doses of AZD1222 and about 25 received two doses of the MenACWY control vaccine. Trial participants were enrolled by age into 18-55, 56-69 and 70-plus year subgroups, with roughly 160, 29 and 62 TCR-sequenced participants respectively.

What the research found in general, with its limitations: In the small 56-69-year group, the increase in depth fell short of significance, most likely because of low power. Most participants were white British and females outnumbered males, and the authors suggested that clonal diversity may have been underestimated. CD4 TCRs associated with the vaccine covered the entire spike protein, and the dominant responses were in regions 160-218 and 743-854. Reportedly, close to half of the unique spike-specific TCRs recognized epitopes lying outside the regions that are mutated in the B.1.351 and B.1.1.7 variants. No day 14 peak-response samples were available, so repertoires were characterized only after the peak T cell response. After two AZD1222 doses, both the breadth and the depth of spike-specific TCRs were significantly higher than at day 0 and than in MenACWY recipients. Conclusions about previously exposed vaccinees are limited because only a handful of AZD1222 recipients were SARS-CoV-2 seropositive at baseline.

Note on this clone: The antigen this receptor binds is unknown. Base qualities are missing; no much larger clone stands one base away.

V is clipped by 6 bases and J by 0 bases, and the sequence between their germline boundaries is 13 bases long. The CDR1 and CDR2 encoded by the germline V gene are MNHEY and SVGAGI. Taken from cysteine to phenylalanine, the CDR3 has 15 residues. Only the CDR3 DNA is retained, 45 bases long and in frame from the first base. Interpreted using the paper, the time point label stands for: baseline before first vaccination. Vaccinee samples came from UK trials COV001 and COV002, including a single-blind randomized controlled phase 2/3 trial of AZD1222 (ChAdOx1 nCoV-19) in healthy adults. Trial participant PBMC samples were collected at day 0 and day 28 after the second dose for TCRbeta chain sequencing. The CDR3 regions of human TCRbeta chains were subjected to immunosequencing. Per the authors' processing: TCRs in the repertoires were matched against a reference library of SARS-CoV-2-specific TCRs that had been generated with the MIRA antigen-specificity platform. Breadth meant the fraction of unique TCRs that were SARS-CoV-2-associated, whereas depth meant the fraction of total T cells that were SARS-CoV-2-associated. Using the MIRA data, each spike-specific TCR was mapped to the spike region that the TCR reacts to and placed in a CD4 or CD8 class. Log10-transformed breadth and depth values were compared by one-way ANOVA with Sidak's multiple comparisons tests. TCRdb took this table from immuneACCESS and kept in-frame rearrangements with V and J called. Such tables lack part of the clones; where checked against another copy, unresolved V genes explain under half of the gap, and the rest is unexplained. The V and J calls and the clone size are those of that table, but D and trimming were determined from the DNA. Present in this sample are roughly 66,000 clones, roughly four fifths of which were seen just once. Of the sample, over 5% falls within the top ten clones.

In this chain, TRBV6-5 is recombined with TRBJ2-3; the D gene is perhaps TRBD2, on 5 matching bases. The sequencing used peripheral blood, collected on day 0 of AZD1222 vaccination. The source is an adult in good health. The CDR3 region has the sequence CASSSEGSSTDTQYF. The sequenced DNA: TGTGCCAGCAGCTCAGAGGGTTCTAGCACAGATACGCAGTATTTT.